The sample holds a few counts of the clone carrying this T cell receptor beta chain. The CDR3 sequence is 16 residues long. CDR1 LNHNV and CDR2 YYDKDF come from the germline V gene (reference sequence). The V and J ends lost 0 bases and 5 bases, in that order; junction bases with no gene match: 8. MiXCR, applied by TCRdb to the PCR reads, yields one record per CDR3 protein. The sample carries tens of thousands of distinct CDR3 sequences, roughly 51% recorded once. This sample was included in a study of vaccination and CD4 T cells after COVID-19. The rearrangement links TRBV15 to TRBJ2-5, with TRBD1 matching over 8 bases. The TCR comes from a human donor who had recovered from COVID-19. The input for sequencing was CD4+ T cells from blood, taken before SARS-CoV-2 vaccination. CDR3 residues: CATSRDEYRTGETQYF. The DNA of the CDR3 is TGTGCCACCAGCAGAGATGAGTATCGGACAGGGGAGACCCAGTACTTC.